The 18 T cell receptor beta chains presented below share a single source sample, sequenced in a study of T cell responses to AZD1222 COVID-19 vaccine. Generated by immunoSEQ multiplex PCR, the TCRdb table keeps only in-frame clones and is missing some. Counted here are 60,000 or so clones, more than 65% occurring once; the ten biggest clones make up about 19%. The source material was peripheral blood, sampled on day 0 of AZD1222 vaccination. These receptors were obtained from an adult in good health.

For the CDR3, the DNA is TGTGCCATCAGTGACTCCGGGAGTAACACTGAAGCTTTCTTT. This codes for CAISDSGSNTEAFF. This chain connects TRBV10-3 to TRBJ1-1; D gene uncertain. The V end lost 3 bases, the J end lost 2 bases, and 10 bases lay between the germline ends. Germline CDR1 ENHRY, CDR2 SYGVKD. This CDR3 region has 14 residues.

V and J are TRBV7-2 and TRBJ2-3, with D hard to call. The CDR3 extends over 14 amino acids. Trimming shortened V by 0 bases and J by 8 bases, and 12 bases separated the two germline ends. Germline-derived CDR1 and CDR2 are SGHTA and FQGNSA. The CDR3 loop reads CASSLATSRGTQYF. The CDR3 DNA follows: TGTGCCAGCAGCTTAGCCACAAGTAGAGGTACGCAGTATTTT.

This clone was found a few times. The V call is TRBV7-9, the J call TRBJ1-3; D gene unclear. The CDR3 has 19 amino acids. V was clipped by 2 bases and J by 0 bases, with 20 bases between them. Germline V gives CDR1 SEHNR, CDR2 FQNEAQ (reference sequence). This CDR3 reads CASSLWIGRLEISGNTIYF. The CDR3, as DNA: TGTGCCAGCAGCTTATGGATTGGTCGCCTGGAGATCTCTGGAAACACCATATATTTT. The variable domain in full, with the rest retrieved from reference TRBV7-9 and TRBJ1-3, is DTGVSQNPRHKITKRGQNVTFRCDPISEHNRLYWYRQTLGQGPEFLTYFQNEAQLEKSRLLSDRFSAERPKGSFSTLEIQRTEQGDSAMYLCASSLWIGRLEISGNTIYFGEGSWLTVV.

V usage is TRBV7-9 and J usage is TRBJ1-1; D gene uncertain. Trimming stripped 5 bases from V and 1 base from J, with 8 bases between. The CDR3 is 13 residues long. The germline CDR1 and CDR2 sequences are SEHNR and FQNEAQ (reference sequence). The CDR3 DNA follows: TGTGCCAGCAGCGGGCGCGAGAACACTGAAGCTTTCTTT. This gives the protein CASSGRENTEAFF.

The chain carries TRBV7-3 and TRBJ1-5; D is undetermined. The germline CDR1 and CDR2 sequences are SGHTA and FQGTGA. The CDR3 sequence is 13 residues long. V lost 2 bases, J lost 2 bases, and 4 bases lay in between. CDR3 loop: CASSLRRNQPQHF. The CDR3, as DNA: TGTGCCAGCAGCTTACGCCGCAATCAGCCCCAGCATTTT.

This chain joins TRBV7-8 and TRBJ1-2; a possible D gene is TRBD1 (5 bases). Germline V gene sequence: CDR1 SGHVS, CDR2 FQNEAQ. The CDR3 spans 11 residues. V was trimmed by 2 bases and J by 10 bases, leaving 8 bases between them. The CDR3 DNA reads as TGTGCCAGCAGCTTACGACAGTCCTACACCTTC. Translating gives CASSLRQSYTF.

This chain joins TRBV5-1 and TRBJ2-1; 15 bases match TRBD2. The CDR3 length is 21 residues. CDR1 and CDR2 from the germline V gene are SGHRS and YFSETQ. J lost 8 bases, V lost 0 bases, and 18 bases had no gene match. CDR3 residues: CASSLAILGLAGGVGTDEQFF. The DNA for the CDR3 is TGCGCCAGCAGCTTGGCCATTTTAGGACTAGCGGGAGGGGTAGGAACGGATGAGCAGTTCTTC.

CDR3: CASSFRLAGAGETQYF. The DNA of the CDR3 is TGTGCCAGCAGCTTTCGACTAGCGGGGGCAGGGGAGACCCAGTACTTC. The rearrangement links TRBV7-2 to TRBJ2-5; 12 bases agree with TRBD2. V lost 3 bases and J lost 5; bases outside the gene matches: 7. CDR1 and CDR2 (germline): SGHTA, FQGNSA. CDR3 size: 16 residues.

The chain uses TRBV27 and TRBJ2-3, with D hard to call. Germline V gives CDR1 MNHEY, CDR2 SMNVEV (reference sequence). V lost 5 bases and J 1 base, leaving 4 bases between the germline ends. This CDR3 region has 12 residues. CDR3 protein: CASSHRTDTQYF. CDR3 nucleotide sequence: TGTGCCAGCAGTCACCGCACAGATACGCAGTATTTT.

This chain's CDR3 is CASSQVARVHSNYGYTF. CDR3 nucleotides: TGCGCCAGCAGCCAAGTCGCGCGCGTCCACTCCAACTATGGCTACACCTTC. The V and J genes are TRBV4-3 and TRBJ1-2; no firm D call. V was cut by 1 base and J by 2 bases, with 17 bases left in between. CDR3 length equals 17 residues. Germline CDR1 is LGHNA and CDR2 is YSLEER.

The V call is TRBV5-1, the J call TRBJ2-3; 11 bases map to TRBD2. The CDR3 is made up of 15 amino acids. The V and J ends lost 4 bases and 7 bases, in that order; junction bases with no gene match: 8. Germline CDR1 SGHRS, CDR2 YFSETQ. CDR3 in DNA: TGCGCCAGCAGCAGCTATTTAGCGGGAGGGAATACGCAGTATTTT. Its translation is CASSSYLAGGNTQYF.

This clone was recorded only once. This chain connects TRBV28 to TRBJ1-5; TRBD1 matches 10 bases. V was clipped by 3 bases and J by 6 bases; unmatched bases: 2. This CDR3 spans 14 amino acids. Germline CDR1 reads MDHEN; CDR2 reads SYDVKM. Written as DNA, the CDR3 is TGTGCCAGCAGTTTGGGACAGGGGACTCAGCCCCAGCATTTT. Protein: CASSLGQGTQPQHF.

The J gene is TRBJ1-2, the V gene TRBV28; 10 nucleotides match TRBD1. The CDR3 sequence is 14 residues long. After removal of 2 bases from V and 4 bases from J, the junction contained 1 base not matched to a gene. Germline V gene data show CDR1 as MDHEN and CDR2 as SYDVKM. The CDR3 DNA reads TGTGCCAGCAGTTTAGGGGACAGGGGCTATGGCTACACCTTC. Residues: CASSLGDRGYGYTF.

The CDR3 spells CASSSRQGAQTGELFF. DNA for the CDR3: TGTGCCAGCAGCTCTCGACAGGGGGCGCAAACCGGGGAGCTGTTTTTT. The chain uses TRBV7-3 and TRBJ2-2; 10 nucleotides match TRBD1. Per the germline V gene, CDR1 is SGHTA and CDR2 is FQGTGA. With V trimmed by 4 bases and J by 5 bases, 7 bases remained unmatched. The CDR3 is 16 amino acids. Complete variable domain (other parts from reference TRBV7-3 and TRBJ2-2): GAGVSQTPSNKVTEKGKYVELRCDPISGHTALYWYRQSLGQGPEFLIYFQGTGAADDSGLPNDRFFAVRPEGSVSTLKIQRTERGDSAVYLCASSSRQGAQTGELFFGEGSRLTVL.

This chain links TRBV12-5 with TRBJ1-3; 8 bases are a match to TRBD1. The germline CDR1 and CDR2 sequences are LGHNT and FRNRAP. There are 15 residues in the CDR3. V was clipped by 1 base and J by 4 bases; unmatched bases: 3. CDR3 nucleotides: TGTGCTAGTGGTTTGGCAGGGGGCGCCGGAAACACCATATATTTT. This sequence encodes CASGLAGGAGNTIYF. Full variable domain (remainder filled in from reference TRBV12-5 and TRBJ1-3): DARVTQTPRHKVTEMGQEVTMRCQPILGHNTVFWYRQTMMQGLELLAYFRNRAPLDDSGMPKDRFSAEMPDATLATLKIQPSEPRDSAVYFCASGLAGGAGNTIYFGEGSWLTVV.

V and J are TRBV27 and TRBJ2-1, with D possibly TRBD2 on 6 matching bases. Trimming removed 4 bases at V and 2 bases at J, with 12 bases between. Germline V lookup: CDR1 MNHEY, CDR2 SMNVEV (reference sequence). This CDR3 spans 15 amino acids. The CDR3 spells CASSSELAAYNEQFF. The CDR3 bases are TGTGCCAGCAGTTCCGAACTAGCAGCCTACAATGAGCAGTTCTTC.

V and J are TRBV5-4 and TRBJ1-1; D is undetermined. This CDR3 is built from 15 residues. Trimming removed 1 base at V and 4 bases at J, with 14 bases between. Germline V gene data show CDR1 as SGHNT and CDR2 as YYREEE (reference sequence). The chain's CDR3 is CASSLSTSRVTEAFF. The CDR3 DNA is TGTGCCAGCAGCTTGTCAACGTCAAGGGTCACTGAAGCTTTCTTT.

This chain connects TRBV4-2 to TRBJ2-1, with 8 positions matching TRBD2. The CDR3 consists of 16 residues. Germline CDR1 LGHNA, CDR2 YNFKEQ. J gave up 2 bases and V 4 bases, and 7 bases lay outside the gene matches. The CDR3 reads CASSRQAGAAYNEQFF. In nucleotides, the CDR3 is TGTGCCAGCAGCCGACAAGCGGGAGCTGCCTACAATGAGCAGTTCTTC.